Listed here are 13 T cell receptor beta chains from one sample, sequenced in a study of blood T cell repertoires in COVID-19. Data came from immunoSEQ multiplex PCR; TCRdb stores just in-frame clones and leaves some out. This table has fewer than 65,000 clones, around 80% appearing once. Sequenced sample: peripheral blood. Receptor source: a human donor in a cohort sampled during active COVID-19.

The gene calls are TRBV6-5 and TRBJ1-1; D perhaps matches TRBD1 (5 bases). V gave up 5 bases and J gave up 4 bases, with 8 bases separating them. CDR3 size: 12 residues. From germline, CDR1 is MNHEY and CDR2 SVGAGI. In nucleotides, the CDR3 is TGTGCCAGCAGTCGGGGGGGCACTGAAGCTTTCTTT. It encodes CASSRGGTEAFF.

The chain joins TRBV15 to TRBJ1-2; weak D call: TRBD1 (6 bases). Germline values: CDR1 LNHNV, CDR2 YYDKDF (reference sequence). The CDR3 is made up of 13 amino acids. With 0 bases removed from V and 6 bases from J, the gap between germline ends came to 8 bases. The CDR3 nucleotides are TGTGCCACCAGCAGAGATCCAGGGGATGGCTACACCTTC. It translates to CATSRDPGDGYTF.

The chain couples TRBV5-5 to TRBJ2-7, with TRBD2 matching over 9 bases. This CDR3 has 16 amino acids. V shed 0 bases, J shed 1 base, and the junction held 5 bases outside the gene matches. CDR1 and CDR2 (germline): SGHKS, YYEKEE (reference sequence). The CDR3 protein is CASSLASGGLSYEQYF. The CDR3 nucleotides read TGTGCCAGCAGCTTGGCAAGCGGGGGGCTATCCTACGAGCAGTACTTC.

This chain connects TRBV5-5 to TRBJ1-2; D ambiguous. This CDR3 comprises 13 residues. Trimming took 0 bases from V and 7 from J, leaving 10 bases between them. Germline loops: CDR1 SGHKS, CDR2 YYEKEE (reference sequence). CDR3 amino acids: CASSLVGVPGYTF. CDR3 DNA: TGTGCCAGCAGCTTGGTCGGGGTCCCTGGCTACACCTTC.

The rearrangement joins TRBV10-3 to TRBJ2-5; no reliable D call. V was shortened by 6 bases and J by 4 bases, with 12 bases between the two germline ends. Germline V gene data show CDR1 as ENHRY and CDR2 as SYGVKD. The CDR3 extends over 13 amino acids. The CDR3 DNA is TGTGCCATCAGGGGTGCTAGTTTAGAGACCCAGTACTTC. The encoded protein is CAIRGASLETQYF.

This sequence joins TRBV5-4 and TRBJ2-7; tentative D call: TRBD2 (6 bases). This CDR3 comprises 13 residues. Germline lookup yields CDR1 SGHNT and CDR2 YYREEE (reference sequence). V was pared by 4 bases and J by 6 bases, with 14 bases between. CDR3: CASSLRDSGEQYF. CDR3 sequence (DNA): TGTGCCAGCAGCCTCCGGGACTCCGGCGAGCAGTACTTC.

The chain recombines TRBV19 with TRBJ2-7; D gene ambiguous. This CDR3 is 15 amino acids long. Germline lookup yields CDR1 LNHDA and CDR2 SQIVND (reference sequence). V shed 2 bases and J shed 3 bases, with 14 bases lying between them. CDR3 in DNA: TGTGCCAGTAGTATATTCGGTGGTACCAACTACGAGCAGTACTTC. Translation: CASSIFGGTNYEQYF.

This clone was counted between two and nine times. The rearrangement links TRBV7-9 to TRBJ2-3; 10 bases are shared with TRBD2. The V gene end was trimmed by 2 bases and the J gene end by 2 bases; junction bases not matched to a gene: 4. The CDR3 runs 16 residues. Germline assignment: CDR1 SEHNR and CDR2 FQNEAQ (reference sequence). CDR3 amino acids: CASSLIAGGPTDTQYF. The CDR3 DNA sequence: TGTGCCAGCAGCTTAATAGCGGGAGGTCCCACAGATACGCAGTATTTT.

The CDR3 nucleotides are TGTGCCAGCAGTCCCAGGAGGGGTCTCAATCAGCCCCAGCATTTT. This translates into CASSPRRGLNQPQHF. The rearrangement links TRBV6-2 or TRBV6-3 to TRBJ1-5; the D gene is possibly TRBD1 (5 bases). Between the trimmed V and J ends, which lost 5 bases and 3 bases, there was a span of 14 bases. CDR3 length equals 15 residues. The germline CDR1 and CDR2 sequences are MNHEY and SVGEGT.

The chain carries TRBV7-9 and TRBJ2-3; D unresolved. V was cut by 1 base and J by 8 bases, with 7 bases left in between. Germline V gene lookup returns CDR1 SEHNR and CDR2 FQNEAQ (reference sequence). The CDR3 is made up of 12 amino acids. The CDR3 nucleotides read TGTGCCAGCAGCTTAGGAGGTAGTACGCAGTATTTT. Its translation is CASSLGGSTQYF.

The rearrangement uses TRBV27 and TRBJ2-7, with D tentatively TRBD1 (6 bases). Looked up from germline, CDR1 is MNHEY and CDR2 is SMNVEV (reference sequence). Trimming removed 2 bases at V and 4 bases at J, with 15 bases between. The CDR3 extends over 15 amino acids. Here the CDR3 DNA reads TGTGCCAGCAGTTTAGCTCAGGGGAGTCATTACGAGCAGTACTTC. Amino acids: CASSLAQGSHYEQYF.

The chain links TRBV27 to TRBJ2-7; TRBD1 matches at 7 bases. CDR1 is MNHEY and CDR2 is SMNVEV in the germline V gene (reference sequence). The V gene end was trimmed by 2 bases and the J gene end by 4 bases; junction bases not matched to a gene: 5. The CDR3 has 14 residues. CDR3 sequence reads: CASSLGQGVYEQYF. CDR3 in DNA: TGTGCCAGCAGTTTAGGCCAGGGGGTTTACGAGCAGTACTTC.

The chain joins TRBV7-2 to TRBJ1-3; D ambiguous. The V end was cut by 1 base, the J end by 0 bases, with 10 bases between. CDR3 length: 16 amino acids. The germline gives CDR1 SGHTA, CDR2 FQGNSA. The CDR3 reads CASSLVSGSSGNTIYF. The CDR3 region has the DNA TGTGCCAGCAGCTTAGTCTCGGGGAGCTCTGGAAACACCATATATTTT.